The 27 T cell receptor beta chains presented below share a single source sample, sequenced in a study of shared clonotypes between healthy human individuals. The data were produced by immunoSEQ multiplex PCR, yet TCRdb's version contains in-frame clones alone and is incomplete. The sample consists of over a million clones, approximately 98.5% of them appearing once. Sequencing input: naive CD4+ T cells sorted from blood. Subset defined: CD45RA+ positively selected. Source of these receptors: a young man in good health.

J is TRBJ2-7 and V is TRBV5-1, with D possibly being TRBD2 (6 bases). The CDR3 contains 15 residues. Germline V gene data show CDR1 as SGHRS and CDR2 as YFSETQ. Trimming took 0 bases from V and 1 from J, leaving 11 bases between them. This chain's CDR3 is CASSLVGTVSYEQYF. DNA for the CDR3: TGCGCCAGCAGCTTGGTAGGGACTGTATCCTACGAGCAGTACTTC.

Comment on this clone: Other DNA sequences of this sample code for an identical CDR3. V usage is TRBV29-1 and J usage is TRBJ1-1; the D is unclear. The CDR3 extends over 12 amino acids. Trimming pared 2 bases from V and 1 base from J, leaving 5 bases between. Per germline, CDR1 SQVTM and CDR2 ANQGSEA. The CDR3 here is CSVERQNTEAFF. CDR3 DNA sequence: TGCAGCGTTGAAAGGCAGAACACTGAAGCTTTCTTT. The full variable domain, with the rest looked up from reference TRBV29-1 and TRBJ1-1, is SAVISQKPSRDICQRGTSLTIQCQVDSQVTMMFWYRQQPGQSLTLIATANQGSEATYESGFVIDKFPISRPNLTFSTLTVSNMSPEDSSIYLCSVERQNTEAFFGQGTRLTVV.

CDR3: CASSVRGGGQNTEAFF. CDR3 DNA: TGTGCCAGCAGCGTCAGGGGAGGGGGCCAAAACACTGAAGCTTTCTTT. The gene calls are TRBV9 and TRBJ1-1, with 7 bases identical to TRBD1. From germline, CDR1 is SGDLS and CDR2 YYNGEE. The CDR3 contains 16 residues. The ends lost 2 bases at V and 2 bases at J; junction bases unmatched: 9.

The J gene is TRBJ2-5, the V gene TRBV10-1; the D is unclear. The CDR3 is 13 residues long. Germline V gene sequence: CDR1 WNHNN, CDR2 SYGVQD (reference sequence). V was trimmed by 5 bases and J by 5 bases, leaving 12 bases between them. CDR3 residues: CASSRLVAETQYF. The CDR3 region has the DNA TGCGCCAGCAGTAGACTTGTTGCGGAGACCCAGTACTTC.

This clone was found once. CDR3 region: CASSDQGLTYEQYF. Written as DNA, the CDR3 is TGTGCCAGCAGTGATCAGGGGCTAACCTACGAGCAGTACTTC. This chain links TRBV2 with TRBJ2-7; D possibly corresponds to TRBD1 (6 bases). The CDR3 loop spans 14 amino acids. The V gene's germline CDR1 is SNHLY and CDR2 FYNNEI. V was cut by 3 bases and J by 2 bases, with 11 bases left in between.

This chain links TRBV11-3 with TRBJ1-4; a possible D gene is TRBD1 (5 bases). Per germline, CDR1 SGHNT and CDR2 YENEEA. This CDR3 has 16 residues. V was pared by 6 bases and J by 0 bases, with 14 bases between. The CDR3 DNA sequence: TGTGCCAGCAGTTCCCGACAGATTGCAACTAATGAAAAACTGTTTTTT. Translation gives CASSSRQIATNEKLFF.

This chain's CDR3 is CASSLARDSGATGELFF. CDR3 coding DNA: TGTGCCAGCAGCTTAGCCCGGGACTCCGGGGCCACCGGGGAGCTGTTTTTT. V and J are TRBV7-6 and TRBJ2-2; D might be TRBD2 (6 bases). CDR1 and CDR2 (germline): SGHVS, FNYEAQ. The CDR3 has 17 amino acids. Deletions cut 0 bases from V and 4 bases from J, with 15 bases between.

The chain is built from TRBV11-2 and TRBJ2-2; 7 bases agree with TRBD1. This CDR3 region has 17 residues. The germline V gene encodes CDR1 SGHAT and CDR2 FQNNGV. The J segment lost 1 base and the V segment lost 0 bases, leaving 5 bases of the junction unmatched. For the CDR3, the DNA is TGTGCCAGCAGCTTAGATTCGACAGGGTGGAACACCGGGGAGCTGTTTTTT. Its protein is CASSLDSTGWNTGELFF.

The J gene is TRBJ1-5, the V gene TRBV28; tentatively, D is TRBD1 (6 bases). V was trimmed by 1 base and J by 9 bases, leaving 16 bases between them. This CDR3 has 15 amino acids. CDR1 is MDHEN and CDR2 is SYDVKM in the germline V gene. CDR3 in amino acids: CASSLLSGGRGPQHF. For the CDR3, the DNA is TGTGCCAGCAGTTTATTGAGCGGGGGCAGGGGGCCCCAGCATTTT.

This clone was picked up one time. This rearrangement joins TRBV18 to TRBJ2-7; D might be TRBD1 (6 bases). The CDR3 extends over 13 amino acids. Trimming removed 4 bases from V and 6 bases from J, with 13 bases in between. Germline CDR1 and CDR2: KGHSH and LQKENI. CDR3 sequence reads: CASSRGGQTEQYF. Here the CDR3 DNA reads TGTGCCAGCTCACGCGGAGGACAGACCGAGCAGTACTTC.

J is TRBJ1-2 and V is TRBV28; TRBD1 might be the D (5 bases). This CDR3 has 12 amino acids. Trimming pared 6 bases from V and 8 bases from J, leaving 13 bases between. Per germline, CDR1 MDHEN and CDR2 SYDVKM. This CDR3 is CASRRDFLGYTF. The DNA for the CDR3 is TGTGCCAGCAGACGGGACTTCTTAGGCTACACCTTC.

The rearrangement joins TRBV11-2 to TRBJ1-2, with D possibly being TRBD1 (5 bases). V lost 5 bases and J lost 3, with 16 bases in between. This CDR3 spans 15 amino acids. CDR1 is SGHAT, CDR2 FQNNGV, per germline. The CDR3 loop reads CASSPIGVGDYGYTF. In DNA form, the CDR3 reads TGTGCCAGCAGCCCCATAGGGGTGGGGGACTATGGCTACACCTTC.

V and J are TRBV5-1 and TRBJ2-7, with 7 bases that match TRBD1. Germline V gene lookup returns CDR1 SGHRS and CDR2 YFSETQ. After removal of 2 bases from V and 0 bases from J, the junction contained 2 bases not matched to a gene. The CDR3 is 14 residues long. CDR3: CASSFGDSSYEQYF. CDR3 DNA: TGCGCCAGCAGCTTCGGGGACAGCTCCTACGAGCAGTACTTC.

The chain carries TRBV5-4 and TRBJ2-3; D may match TRBD1 or TRBD2 (5 bases each). V was cut by 7 bases and J by 1 base, with 16 bases left in between. The CDR3 extends over 15 amino acids. Germline CDR1 is SGHNT and CDR2 is YYREEE (reference sequence). This CDR3 is CASGLPGPGTDTQYF. CDR3 in DNA: TGTGCCAGCGGCCTCCCGGGGCCGGGCACAGATACGCAGTATTTT. Full variable domain (rest looked up from reference TRBV5-4 and TRBJ2-3): ETGVTQSPTHLIKTRGQQVTLRCSSQSGHNTVSWYQQALGQGPQFIFQYYREEENGRGNFPPRFSGLQFPNYSSELNVNALELDDSALYLCASGLPGPGTDTQYFGPGTRLTVL.

V and J are TRBV5-6 and TRBJ1-3; D not resolved. CDR1 is SGHDT, CDR2 YYEEEE, per germline. Deletions cut 3 bases from V and 3 bases from J, with 16 bases between. The CDR3 has 16 residues. The DNA for the CDR3 is TGTGCCAGCAGCTCCTTCATTACAGAAGATGGAAACACCATATATTTT. The encoded protein is CASSSFITEDGNTIYF.

In this sample, this clone turned up once. Other DNA sequences from this sample encode an identical CDR3 as well. This chain uses TRBV18 with TRBJ2-7, with D tentatively TRBD1 (5 bases). Germline V gene data show CDR1 as KGHSH and CDR2 as LQKENI. Trimming removed 3 bases at V and 4 bases at J, with 7 bases between. CDR3 length equals 12 residues. The CDR3 is CASSPKGYEQYF. The CDR3 coding sequence is TGTGCCAGCTCACCTAAGGGGTACGAGCAGTACTTC.

This rearrangement joins TRBV28 to TRBJ2-7, with 12 bases identical to TRBD2. This CDR3 spans 15 amino acids. Trimming cost V 5 bases and J 4 bases; bases outside gene matches: 6. Germline-derived CDR1 and CDR2 are MDHEN and SYDVKM. CDR3 region: CASSPTSGRSYEQYF. Here the CDR3 DNA reads TGTGCCAGCAGTCCGACTAGCGGGAGATCATACGAGCAGTACTTC.

This chain connects TRBV5-6 to TRBJ2-7, with D possibly matching TRBD1 (5 bases). V lost 4 bases, J lost 3 bases, and 17 bases lay in between. CDR3 length equals 15 residues. Germline lookup yields CDR1 SGHDT and CDR2 YYEEEE. The CDR3 DNA reads TGTGCCAGCAGCCCCCTCCCGGGCAGGGACTACGAGCAGTACTTC. It translates to CASSPLPGRDYEQYF.

The J gene is TRBJ1-5, the V gene TRBV15, with 7 bases that match TRBD1. The CDR3 sequence is 16 residues long. The germline CDR1 and CDR2 sequences are LNHNV and YYDKDF (reference sequence). The V and J ends lost 8 bases and 0 bases, in that order; junction bases with no gene match: 10. In DNA, the CDR3 is TGTGCCACCGGACGGACAGGAGATCGTAGCAATCAGCCCCAGCATTTT. Encoded protein: CATGRTGDRSNQPQHF.

The chain combines TRBV30 with TRBJ1-4; D is unclear. CDR1 and CDR2 from the germline V gene are GTSNPN and SVGIG (reference sequence). The CDR3 extends over 10 amino acids. The V end was cut by 5 bases, the J end by 8 bases, with 6 bases between. The CDR3 reads CAWEGEKLFF. The CDR3 DNA reads as TGTGCCTGGGAAGGGGAAAAACTGTTTTTT.

The J gene is TRBJ2-5, the V gene TRBV5-1, with no clear D. V gave up 4 bases and J gave up 0 bases, with 13 bases separating them. This CDR3 contains 15 residues. CDR1 and CDR2 from the germline V gene are SGHRS and YFSETQ. The CDR3 region has the DNA TGCGCCAGCAGCCGCCACTACCAAAACCAAGAGACCCAGTACTTC. Protein sequence: CASSRHYQNQETQYF.

The chain recombines TRBV6-5 with TRBJ2-3; TRBD1 matches at 8 bases. The V segment lost 2 bases and the J segment 1 base; nucleotides outside the gene matches: 5. CDR1 and CDR2 (germline): MNHEY, SVGAGI. This CDR3 region has 16 residues. The CDR3 nucleotides read TGTGCCAGCAGTTACCTACCGGGACAGGGCACAGATACGCAGTATTTT. Translated, it gives CASSYLPGQGTDTQYF.

The V call is TRBV6-1, the J call TRBJ1-1; D ambiguous. CDR1 and CDR2 from the germline V gene are MNHNS and SASEGT. Trimming cost V 6 bases and J 1 base, with 9 bases left between them. The CDR3 is 13 amino acids. The CDR3 spells CASSLEENTEAFF. The DNA of the CDR3 is TGTGCCAGCAGCCTCGAAGAGAACACTGAAGCTTTCTTT.

CDR3 DNA sequence: TGCGCCAGCAGAGCGGGAGCGGGTGTCGAGCAGTACTTC. It translates to CASRAGAGVEQYF. This chain links TRBV10-2 with TRBJ2-7, with 8 positions matching TRBD2. Unmatched junction bases numbered 7, after V lost 6 bases and J lost 6 bases. CDR1 is WSHSY, CDR2 SAAADI, per germline. CDR3 length: 13 amino acids.

This clone has a single count. The rearrangement links TRBV2 to TRBJ2-5, with D tentatively TRBD1 (5 bases). V lost 5 bases and J 4 bases, leaving 11 bases between the germline ends. There are 13 residues in the CDR3. Germline loops: CDR1 SNHLY, CDR2 FYNNEI. CDR3 protein: CASSPQGGETQYF. CDR3 bases: TGTGCCAGCAGTCCCCAGGGTGGAGAGACCCAGTACTTC.

The gene calls are TRBV11-3 and TRBJ2-3; TRBD2 aligns across 11 bases. The CDR3 has 15 residues. Germline CDR1 and CDR2: SGHNT and YENEEA. J lost 5 bases, V lost 3 bases, and 4 bases had no gene match. DNA for the CDR3: TGTGCCAGCAGCTTCTCCGGACTAGCGGGAGATACGCAGTATTTT. It specifies CASSFSGLAGDTQYF.

The CDR3 DNA reads as TGCAGTGCTGCCAAGGCGAAGCAGTACTTC. It is translated as CSAAKAKQYF. The chain carries TRBV20-1 and TRBJ2-7; D is unclear. The length of the CDR3 is 10 residues. V lost 5 bases and J 8 bases, leaving 10 bases between the germline ends. The V gene's germline CDR1 is DFQATT and CDR2 SNEGSKA (reference sequence).